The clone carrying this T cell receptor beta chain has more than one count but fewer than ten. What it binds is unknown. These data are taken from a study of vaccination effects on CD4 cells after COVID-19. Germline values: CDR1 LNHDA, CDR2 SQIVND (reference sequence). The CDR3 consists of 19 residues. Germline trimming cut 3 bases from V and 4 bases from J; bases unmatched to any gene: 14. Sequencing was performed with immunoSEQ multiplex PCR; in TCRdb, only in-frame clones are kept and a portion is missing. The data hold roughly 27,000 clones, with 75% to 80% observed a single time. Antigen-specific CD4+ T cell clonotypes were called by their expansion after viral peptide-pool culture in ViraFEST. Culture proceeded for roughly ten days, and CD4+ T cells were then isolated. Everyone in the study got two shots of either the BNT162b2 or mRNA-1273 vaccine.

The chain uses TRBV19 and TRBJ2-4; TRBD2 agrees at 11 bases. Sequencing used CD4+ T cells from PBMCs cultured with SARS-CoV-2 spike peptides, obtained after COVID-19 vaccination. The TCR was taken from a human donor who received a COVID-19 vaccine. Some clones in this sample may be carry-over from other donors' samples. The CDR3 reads CASSIRGSPGLADKNIQYF. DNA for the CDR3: TGTGCCAGTAGTATCCGTGGCTCTCCGGGACTAGCGGATAAAAACATTCAGTACTTC.